The TCR beta chain described here comes from a study of blood T cell repertoires in COVID-19. Measured with immunoSEQ multiplex PCR; TCRdb has only the in-frame clones, and not every one. The table records some 670,000 clones, 85% to 90% of them present only once. V lost 0 bases to trimming and J lost 2 bases, with 12 bases between them. This CDR3 comprises 15 residues. The germline CDR1 and CDR2 sequences are SGHRS and YFSETQ. The chain links TRBV5-1 to TRBJ2-7; D gene unclear. Sequencing was carried out using peripheral blood. The receptor's source is a woman aged 18-29 years with acute or convalescent COVID-19. This CDR3 reads CASSLAYWATYEQYF. The CDR3 coding sequence is TGCGCCAGCAGCTTGGCCTATTGGGCTACCTACGAGCAGTACTTC.